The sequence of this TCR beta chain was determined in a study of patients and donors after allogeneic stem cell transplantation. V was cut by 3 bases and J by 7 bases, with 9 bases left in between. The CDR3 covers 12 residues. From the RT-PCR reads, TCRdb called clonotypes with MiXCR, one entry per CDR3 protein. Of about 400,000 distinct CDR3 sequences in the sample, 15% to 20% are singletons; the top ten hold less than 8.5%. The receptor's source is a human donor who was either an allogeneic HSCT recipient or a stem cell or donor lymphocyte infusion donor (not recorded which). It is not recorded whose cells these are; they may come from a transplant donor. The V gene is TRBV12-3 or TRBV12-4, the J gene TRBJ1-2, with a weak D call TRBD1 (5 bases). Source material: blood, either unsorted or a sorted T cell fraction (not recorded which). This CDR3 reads CASSFDSAGYTF. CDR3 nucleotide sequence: TGTGCCAGCAGTTTCGACAGCGCTGGCTACACCTTC.